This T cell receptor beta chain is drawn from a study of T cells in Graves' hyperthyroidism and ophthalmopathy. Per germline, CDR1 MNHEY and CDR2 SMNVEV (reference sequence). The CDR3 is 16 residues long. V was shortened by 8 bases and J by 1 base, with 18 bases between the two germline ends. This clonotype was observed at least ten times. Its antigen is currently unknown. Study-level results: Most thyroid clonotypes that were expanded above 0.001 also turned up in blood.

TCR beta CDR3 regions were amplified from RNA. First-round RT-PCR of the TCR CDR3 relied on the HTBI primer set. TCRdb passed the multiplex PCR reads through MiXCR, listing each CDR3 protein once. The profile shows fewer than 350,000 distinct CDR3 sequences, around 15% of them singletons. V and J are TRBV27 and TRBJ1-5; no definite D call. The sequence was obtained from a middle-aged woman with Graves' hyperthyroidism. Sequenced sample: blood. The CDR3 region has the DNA TGTGCCAGCGCTAAGGGAAAGGGAACGAGCAATCAGCCCCAGCATTTT. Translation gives CASAKGKGTSNQPQHF.